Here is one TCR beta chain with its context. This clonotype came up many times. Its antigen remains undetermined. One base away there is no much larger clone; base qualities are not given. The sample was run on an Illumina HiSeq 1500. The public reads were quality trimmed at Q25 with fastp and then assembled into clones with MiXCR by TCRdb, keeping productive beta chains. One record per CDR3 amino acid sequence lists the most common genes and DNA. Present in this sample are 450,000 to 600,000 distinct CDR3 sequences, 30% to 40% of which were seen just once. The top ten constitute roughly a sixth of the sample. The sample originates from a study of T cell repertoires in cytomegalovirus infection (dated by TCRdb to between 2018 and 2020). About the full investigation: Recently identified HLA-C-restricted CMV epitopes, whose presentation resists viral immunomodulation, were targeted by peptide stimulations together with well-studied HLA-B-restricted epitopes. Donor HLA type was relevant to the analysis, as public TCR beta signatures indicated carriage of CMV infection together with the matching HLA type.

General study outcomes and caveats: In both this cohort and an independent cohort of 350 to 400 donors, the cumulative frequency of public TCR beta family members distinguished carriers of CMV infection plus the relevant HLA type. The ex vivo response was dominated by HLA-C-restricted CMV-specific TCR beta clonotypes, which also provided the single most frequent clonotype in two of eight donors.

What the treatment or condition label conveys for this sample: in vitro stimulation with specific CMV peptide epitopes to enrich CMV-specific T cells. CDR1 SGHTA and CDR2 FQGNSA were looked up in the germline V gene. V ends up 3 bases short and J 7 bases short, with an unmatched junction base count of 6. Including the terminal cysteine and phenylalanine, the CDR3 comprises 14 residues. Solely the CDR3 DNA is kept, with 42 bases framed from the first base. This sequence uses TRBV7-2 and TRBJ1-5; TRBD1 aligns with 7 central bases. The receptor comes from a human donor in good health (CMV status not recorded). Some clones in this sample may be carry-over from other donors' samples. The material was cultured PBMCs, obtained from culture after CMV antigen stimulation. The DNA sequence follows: TGTGCCAGCAGCTTCGGACAGGATAGGCAGCCCCAGCATTTT. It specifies CASSFGQDRQPQHF.